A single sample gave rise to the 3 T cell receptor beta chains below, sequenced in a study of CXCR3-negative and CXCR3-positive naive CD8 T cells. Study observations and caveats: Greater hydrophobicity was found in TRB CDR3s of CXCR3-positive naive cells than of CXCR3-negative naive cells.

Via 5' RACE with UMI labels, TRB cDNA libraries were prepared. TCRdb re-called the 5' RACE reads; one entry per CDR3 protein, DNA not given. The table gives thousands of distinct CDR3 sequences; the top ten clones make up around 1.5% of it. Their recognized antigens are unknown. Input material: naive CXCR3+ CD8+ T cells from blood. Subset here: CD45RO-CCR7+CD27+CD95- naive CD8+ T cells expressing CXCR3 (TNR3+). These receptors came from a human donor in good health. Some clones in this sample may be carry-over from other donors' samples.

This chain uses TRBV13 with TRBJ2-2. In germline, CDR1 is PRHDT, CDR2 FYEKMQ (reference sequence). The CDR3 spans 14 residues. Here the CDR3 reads CASTTWEHTGELFF.

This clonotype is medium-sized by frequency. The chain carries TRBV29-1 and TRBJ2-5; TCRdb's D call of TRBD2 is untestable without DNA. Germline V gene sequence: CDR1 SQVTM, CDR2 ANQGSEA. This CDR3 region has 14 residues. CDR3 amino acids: CSATGRGLGETQYF.

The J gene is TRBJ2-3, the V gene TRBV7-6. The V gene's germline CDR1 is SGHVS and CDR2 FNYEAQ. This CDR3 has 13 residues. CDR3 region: CASSSTSTDTQYF.